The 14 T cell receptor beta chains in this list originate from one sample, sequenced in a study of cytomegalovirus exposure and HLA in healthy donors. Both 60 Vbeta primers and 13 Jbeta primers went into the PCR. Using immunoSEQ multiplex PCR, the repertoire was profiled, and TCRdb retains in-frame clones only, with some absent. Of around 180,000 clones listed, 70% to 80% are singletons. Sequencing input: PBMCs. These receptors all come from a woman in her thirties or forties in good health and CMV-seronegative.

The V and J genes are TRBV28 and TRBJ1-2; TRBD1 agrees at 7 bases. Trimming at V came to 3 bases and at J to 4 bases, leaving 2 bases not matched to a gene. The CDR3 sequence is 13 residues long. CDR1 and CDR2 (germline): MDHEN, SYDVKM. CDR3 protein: CASSFQGGYGYTF. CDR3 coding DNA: TGTGCCAGCAGTTTTCAGGGGGGCTATGGCTACACCTTC.

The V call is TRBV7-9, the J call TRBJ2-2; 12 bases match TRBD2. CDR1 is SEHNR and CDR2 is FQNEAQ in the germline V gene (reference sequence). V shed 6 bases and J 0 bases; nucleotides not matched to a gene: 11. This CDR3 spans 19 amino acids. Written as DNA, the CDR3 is TGTGCCAGCAGATCCCGGACTAGCGGGAACCCGGCGAACACCGGGGAGCTGTTTTTT. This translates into CASRSRTSGNPANTGELFF.

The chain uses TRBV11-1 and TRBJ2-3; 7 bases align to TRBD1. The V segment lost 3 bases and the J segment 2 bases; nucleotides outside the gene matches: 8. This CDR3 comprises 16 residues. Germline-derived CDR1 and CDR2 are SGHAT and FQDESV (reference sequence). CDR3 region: CASSLVRDSLTDTQYF. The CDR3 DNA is TGTGCCAGCAGCTTGGTAAGGGACAGCCTCACAGATACGCAGTATTTT.

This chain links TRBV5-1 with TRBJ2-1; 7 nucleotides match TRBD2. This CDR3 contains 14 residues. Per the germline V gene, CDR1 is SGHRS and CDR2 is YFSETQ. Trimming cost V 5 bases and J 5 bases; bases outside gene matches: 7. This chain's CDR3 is CASRPGTTDNEQFF. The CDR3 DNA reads TGCGCCAGCAGGCCCGGGACTACCGACAATGAGCAGTTCTTC.

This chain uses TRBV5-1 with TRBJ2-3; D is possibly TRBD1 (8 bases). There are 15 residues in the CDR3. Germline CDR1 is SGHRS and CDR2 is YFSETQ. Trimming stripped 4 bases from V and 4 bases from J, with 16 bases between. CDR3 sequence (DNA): TGCGCCAGCAGCATCGGACAGGGAGGGTCAGATACGCAGTATTTT. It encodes CASSIGQGGSDTQYF.

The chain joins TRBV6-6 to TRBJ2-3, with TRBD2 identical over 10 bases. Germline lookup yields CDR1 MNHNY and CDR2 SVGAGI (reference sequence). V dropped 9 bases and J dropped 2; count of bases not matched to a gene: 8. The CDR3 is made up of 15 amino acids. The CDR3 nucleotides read TGTGCCAGTGCCCCACTAGCGGGGTCCACAGATACGCAGTATTTT. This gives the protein CASAPLAGSTDTQYF.

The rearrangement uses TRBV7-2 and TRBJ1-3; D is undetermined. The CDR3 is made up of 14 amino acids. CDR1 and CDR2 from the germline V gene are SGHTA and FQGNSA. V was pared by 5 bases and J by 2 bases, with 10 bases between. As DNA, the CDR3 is TGTGCCAGCAGCGATAAGAGTGCTGGAAACACCATATATTTT. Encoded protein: CASSDKSAGNTIYF.

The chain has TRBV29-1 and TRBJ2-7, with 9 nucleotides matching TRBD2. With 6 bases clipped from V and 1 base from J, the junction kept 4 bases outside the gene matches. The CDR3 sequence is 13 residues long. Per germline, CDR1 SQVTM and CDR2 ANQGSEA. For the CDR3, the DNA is TGCAGCGTGCGGGGGGGATCTTCCTACGAGCAGTACTTC. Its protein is CSVRGGSSYEQYF.

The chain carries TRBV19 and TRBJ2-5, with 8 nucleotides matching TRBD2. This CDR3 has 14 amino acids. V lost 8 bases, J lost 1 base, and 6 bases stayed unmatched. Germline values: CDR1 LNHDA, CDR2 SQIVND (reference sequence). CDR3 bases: TGTGCCAGTTCGGTCGGGGGGGGCCAAGAGACCCAGTACTTC. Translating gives CASSVGGGQETQYF.

In DNA, the CDR3 is TGTGCCAGGGCGACTAGCGGCCGCACAGATACGCAGTATTTT. Translation gives CARATSGRTDTQYF. The chain links TRBV6-1 to TRBJ2-3, with 9 bases that match TRBD2. This CDR3 is 14 amino acids long. In germline, CDR1 is MNHNS, CDR2 SASEGT. V was pared by 9 bases and J by 1 base, with 5 bases of the junction left unmatched.

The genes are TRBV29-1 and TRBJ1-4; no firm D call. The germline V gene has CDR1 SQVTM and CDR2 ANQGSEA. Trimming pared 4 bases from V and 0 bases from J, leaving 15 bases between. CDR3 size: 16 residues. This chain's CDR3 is CSVVLLHASTNEKLFF. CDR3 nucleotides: TGCAGCGTTGTTTTACTCCACGCCTCAACTAATGAAAAACTGTTTTTT.

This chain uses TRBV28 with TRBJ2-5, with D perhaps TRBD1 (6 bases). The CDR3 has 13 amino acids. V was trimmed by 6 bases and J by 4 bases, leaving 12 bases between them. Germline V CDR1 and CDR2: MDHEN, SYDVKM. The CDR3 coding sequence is TGTGCCAGCAGCACAGGGTTGGGAGAGACCCAGTACTTC. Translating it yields CASSTGLGETQYF.

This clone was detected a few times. The CDR3 loop reads CAWSGGVTEAFF. CDR3 coding DNA: TGTGCCTGGAGTGGGGGGGTCACTGAAGCTTTCTTT. The chain employs TRBV30 and TRBJ1-1; D might be TRBD1 (5 bases). Germline CDR1 reads GTSNPN; CDR2 reads SVGIG (reference sequence). The CDR3 consists of 12 residues. Trimming took off 1 base at V and 4 bases at J, with 7 bases between the two ends.

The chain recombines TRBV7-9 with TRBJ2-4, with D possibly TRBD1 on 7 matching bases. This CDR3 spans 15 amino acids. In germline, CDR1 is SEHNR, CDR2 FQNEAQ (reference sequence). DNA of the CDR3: TGTGCTATCGACGGCGCAGGGGGGATAGAAAACATTCAGTACTTC. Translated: CAIDGAGGIENIQYF.